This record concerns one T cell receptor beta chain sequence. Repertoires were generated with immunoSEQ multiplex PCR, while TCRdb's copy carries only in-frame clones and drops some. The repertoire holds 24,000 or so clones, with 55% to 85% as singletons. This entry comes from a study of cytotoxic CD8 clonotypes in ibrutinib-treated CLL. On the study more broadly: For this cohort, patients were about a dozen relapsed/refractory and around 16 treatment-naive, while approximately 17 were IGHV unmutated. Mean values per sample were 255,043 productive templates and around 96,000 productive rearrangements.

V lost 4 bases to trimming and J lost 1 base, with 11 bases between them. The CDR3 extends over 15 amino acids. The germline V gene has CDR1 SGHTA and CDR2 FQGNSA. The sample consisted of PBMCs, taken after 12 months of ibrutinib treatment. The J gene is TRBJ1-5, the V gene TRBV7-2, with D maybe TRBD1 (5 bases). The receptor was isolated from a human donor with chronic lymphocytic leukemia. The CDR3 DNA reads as TGTGCCAGCAGCTCGGGGGGTCTAAGCAATCAGCCCCAGCATTTT. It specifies CASSSGGLSNQPQHF.